The sequence of this T cell receptor (beta chain) was determined in a study of T cell responses to AZD1222 COVID-19 vaccine. The study's findings and limits: Across spike, vaccine-associated CD4 TCRs were found, dominant at 160-218 and 743-854.

With respect to this clone: Its antigen is undetermined.

Germline V gene lookup returns CDR1 MDHEN and CDR2 SYDVKM. V gave up 4 bases and J gave up 4 bases; unmatched junction bases: 7. This CDR3 has 16 amino acids. Using immunoSEQ multiplex PCR, the repertoire was profiled, and TCRdb retains in-frame clones only, with some absent. Here the sample spans approximately 140,000 clones, 70% to 90% being singletons. This sequence joins TRBV28 and TRBJ2-1; TRBD2 matches at 10 bases. The TCR originated in an adult in good health. The sequenced sample was peripheral blood, obtained on day 0 of AZD1222 vaccination. CDR3 bases: TGTGCCAGCAGTTCCCGGACTAGCGGCGGTTACAATGAGCAGTTCTTC. Its translation is CASSSRTSGGYNEQFF.